Shown below are 8 T cell receptor beta chains from a single sample sequenced in a study of T-cell reconstitution after alpha-beta-depleted transplantation in children. This sample's TCRbeta library carried unique molecular identifier barcodes. Via MiXCR, TCRdb re-called the PCR reads, giving one row per CDR3 protein. Of approximately 350,000 distinct CDR3 sequences in the sample, 13% were seen once. The material sequenced was PBMCs, taken from the stem cell graft. The receptors were sampled from a human donor who donated a stem cell graft to a child with Fanconi anemia.

This clonotype has a count of ten or more. V and J are TRBV9 and TRBJ2-3; 13 bases match TRBD2. J was trimmed by 3 bases and V by 4 bases; bases with no gene match: 17. CDR1 is SGDLS and CDR2 is YYNGEE in the germline V gene. This CDR3 has 20 amino acids. The CDR3 spells CASSQHGLAGAKGVTDTQYF. CDR3 coding DNA: TGTGCCAGCAGCCAACACGGACTAGCGGGGGCCAAAGGTGTTACAGATACGCAGTATTTT.

This clonotype was seen repeatedly, ten times or more. The chain employs TRBV11-2 and TRBJ2-3; no definite D call. Per the germline V gene, CDR1 is SGHAT and CDR2 is FQNNGV. The CDR3 covers 14 residues. V lost 0 bases and J lost 6, with 10 bases in between. CDR3 residues: CASSLDLVADTQYF. The CDR3 bases are TGTGCCAGCAGCTTAGATCTGGTGGCGGATACGCAGTATTTT.

This clonotype was counted at least ten times. The chain links TRBV11-2 to TRBJ2-2, with 9 bases that match TRBD1. The V gene end was trimmed by 4 bases and the J gene end by 8 bases; junction bases not matched to a gene: 5. CDR1 and CDR2 (germline): SGHAT, FQNNGV. The CDR3 covers 14 residues. The CDR3 sequence: CASSSGTGKGELFF. The CDR3 DNA follows: TGTGCCAGCAGCTCCGGGACAGGGAAGGGGGAGCTGTTTTTT.

As concerns this clonotype: A single base separates this from a much larger clone, so it may be a read error. The rearrangement links TRBV12-3 or TRBV12-4 to TRBJ1-3; no definite D call. CDR3 length: 13 amino acids. Trimming removed 5 bases at V and 4 bases at J, with 9 bases between. The CDR3 protein is CASSPTEGNTIYF. In DNA form, the CDR3 reads TGTGCCAGCAGTCCTACCGAGGGAAACACCATATATTTT.

This clonotype came up many times. The chain is built from TRBV29-1 and TRBJ2-5; TRBD1 matches 11 bases. Losses at the gene ends were 3 bases for V and 5 bases for J; bases not matched to a gene: 5. The germline gives CDR1 SQVTM, CDR2 ANQGSEA. The length of the CDR3 is 14 residues. This CDR3 is CSVERDRGMETQYF. The CDR3 nucleotides are TGCAGCGTTGAGAGGGACAGGGGGATGGAGACCCAGTACTTC.

The genes are TRBV9 and TRBJ2-1; TRBD2 matches at 7 bases. The CDR3 covers 15 residues. Losses at the gene ends were 0 bases for V and 8 bases for J; bases not matched to a gene: 8. CDR1 and CDR2 from the germline V gene are SGDLS and YYNGEE. Here the CDR3 reads CASSVVGGSSDEQFF. Written as DNA, the CDR3 is TGTGCCAGCAGCGTAGTCGGGGGGTCCTCGGATGAGCAGTTCTTC.

The chain is built from TRBV6-2 or TRBV6-3 and TRBJ1-3; no clear D gene. Germline-derived CDR1 and CDR2 are MNHEY and SVGEGT. Trimming stripped 2 bases from V and 3 bases from J, with 8 bases between. The CDR3 spans 14 residues. CDR3 coding DNA: TGTGCCAGCAGTTACCCGGACGGTGGAAACACCATATATTTT. Protein sequence: CASSYPDGGNTIYF.

This chain uses TRBV18 with TRBJ2-6; D perhaps matches TRBD1 (5 bases). This CDR3 is built from 17 residues. Germline V gene sequence: CDR1 KGHSH, CDR2 LQKENI. V was clipped by 3 bases and J by 1 base, with 13 bases between them. CDR3 region: CASSPLQGESGANVLTF. In nucleotides, the CDR3 is TGTGCCAGCTCACCTCTGCAAGGGGAATCTGGGGCCAACGTCCTGACTTTC. Supplemented by reference TRBV18 and TRBJ2-6, the full variable domain reads NAGVMQNPRHLVRRRGQEARLRCSPMKGHSHVYWYRQLPEEGLKFMVYLQKENIIDESGMPKERFSAEFPKEGPSILRIQQVVRGDSAAYFCASSPLQGESGANVLTFGAGSRLTVL.